This T cell receptor beta chain was profiled in a study of T cell responses to AZD1222 COVID-19 vaccine. Study-level points and caveats: Dominant at 160-218 and 743-854, vaccine-associated CD4 TCRs also spanned spike. When two AZD1222 doses had been given, Spike-specific TCR breadth and depth rose.

Regarding this clone: Its antigen is as yet unknown.

Produced via immunoSEQ multiplex PCR; TCRdb's table is partial and in-frame only. The data show 100,000 to 150,000 clones, 86% seen once. The study pooled second doses at about 4 or about 12 weeks. Germline loops: CDR1 MNHEY, CDR2 SVGAGI. V lost 10 bases and J lost 5; bases outside the gene matches: 6. The CDR3 contains 12 residues. This receptor was obtained from an adult who received the AZD1222 COVID-19 vaccine. The genes are TRBV6-5 and TRBJ2-7, with TRBD2 matching over 9 bases. Sequencing was performed on peripheral blood, taken 28 days after the second AZD1222 dose. CDR3 bases: TGTGCCACATTAGCGGGGGATAACGAGCAGTACTTC. This encodes CATLAGDNEQYF.